This T cell receptor beta chain was identified in a study of Tregs in tolerant kidney transplant recipients. Study results and caveats: Activated donor B cell expansion appeared to reveal the most relevant donor-specific TCRbeta repertoire. Biological reproducibility was not directly addressed in this study.

Assay used: immunoSEQ multiplex PCR; TCRdb lists only in-frame clones, some missing. Of 15,000 to 17,000 clones listed, roughly 92% were seen once; the top ten hold 10% to 15%. For this clone: Its antigen remains unknown.

The V and J ends lost 4 bases and 3 bases respectively, with 12 bases between them. The CDR3 is 13 amino acids. Germline assignment: CDR1 SQVTM and CDR2 ANQGSEA. This sequence originates from a human donor in good health. V and J are TRBV29-1 and TRBJ1-2, with D possibly matching TRBD1 (5 bases). The material sequenced was CD8+ T cells from blood. CDR3 residues: CSVVGREDYGYTF. The CDR3 DNA follows: TGCAGCGTTGTCGGCAGGGAAGACTATGGCTACACCTTC.